The 17 T cell receptor beta chains in this list originate from one sample, sequenced in a study of technical replicates of blood from several donors. Sequencing was performed with immunoSEQ multiplex PCR; in TCRdb, only in-frame clones are kept and a portion is missing. The profile shows around 100,000 clones, about 95% of them singletons. The sequencing input was T cells isolated from PBMCs. Receptors originate from a human donor in good health.

J is TRBJ1-2 and V is TRBV30; D gene ambiguous. With 5 bases removed from V and 7 bases from J, the gap between germline ends came to 8 bases. The CDR3 has 10 residues. Looked up from germline, CDR1 is GTSNPN and CDR2 is SVGIG (reference sequence). In DNA, the CDR3 is TGTGCCTGGGACGGAGGTGGCTACACCTTC. This gives the protein CAWDGGGYTF.

The V call is TRBV6-5, the J call TRBJ1-1, with D unresolved. This CDR3 is built from 16 residues. The V gene lost 4 bases and the J gene lost 10 bases, with 25 bases spanning the gap. Germline CDR1 and CDR2: MNHEY and SVGAGI. CDR3 in amino acids: CASSSPMLGIRGTAFF. The CDR3 DNA follows: TGTGCCAGCAGTTCCCCGATGCTCGGCATCCGGGGAACAGCTTTCTTT.

The chain combines TRBV19 with TRBJ1-5; 7 bases fit TRBD1. V was pared by 10 bases and J by 2 bases, with 14 bases of the junction left unmatched. Germline V lookup: CDR1 LNHDA, CDR2 SQIVND (reference sequence). The CDR3 has 16 amino acids. The CDR3 reads CATKTGPSHGNQPQHF. The CDR3, as DNA: TGTGCCACCAAGACAGGGCCCAGCCATGGCAATCAGCCCCAGCATTTT.

The V gene is TRBV11-2, the J gene TRBJ2-7; D is uncertain. The CDR3 runs to 14 residues. CDR1 is SGHAT, CDR2 FQNNGV, per germline. Between the trimmed V and J ends, which lost 0 bases and 0 bases, there was a span of 6 bases. The chain's CDR3 is CASSLDPSSYEQYF. CDR3 DNA: TGTGCCAGCAGCTTAGACCCTAGCTCCTACGAGCAGTACTTC. The whole variable domain, filled in from reference TRBV11-2 and TRBJ2-7, reads EAGVAQSPRYKIIEKRQSVAFWCNPISGHATLYWYQQILGQGPKLLIQFQNNGVVDDSQLPKDRFSAERLKGVDSTLKIQPAKLEDSAVYLCASSLDPSSYEQYFGPGTRLTVT.

The chain combines TRBV30 with TRBJ2-7, with 8 nucleotides matching TRBD2. Germline V gives CDR1 GTSNPN, CDR2 SVGIG (reference sequence). V dropped 7 bases and J dropped 3; count of bases not matched to a gene: 11. The CDR3 runs 14 residues. The CDR3 sequence is CASTPPGLDYEQYF. The CDR3 DNA follows: TGTGCCTCCACCCCTCCGGGACTAGACTACGAGCAGTACTTC.

This chain connects TRBV7-8 to TRBJ2-2; 8 bases align to TRBD2. The germline V gene has CDR1 SGHVS and CDR2 FQNEAQ. The CDR3 consists of 16 residues. The V gene end was trimmed by 3 bases and the J gene end by 6 bases; junction bases not matched to a gene: 9. The CDR3 DNA reads as TGTGCCAGCAGCTTTACCGGGACTAGTGGGCCCGGGGAGCTGTTTTTT. As protein: CASSFTGTSGPGELFF.

The J gene is TRBJ2-7, the V gene TRBV9; D unresolved. V lost 0 bases and J lost 2, with 9 bases in between. The CDR3 length is 14 residues. Looked up from germline, CDR1 is SGDLS and CDR2 is YYNGEE. The CDR3 sequence: CASSVGPETYEQYF. In nucleotides, the CDR3 is TGTGCCAGCAGCGTAGGTCCAGAAACCTACGAGCAGTACTTC. The whole variable domain, filled in from reference TRBV9 and TRBJ2-7, reads DSGVTQTPKHLITATGQRVTLRCSPRSGDLSVYWYQQSLDQGLQFLIQYYNGEERAKGNILERFSAQQFPDLHSELNLSSLELGDSALYFCASSVGPETYEQYFGPGTRLTVT.

This sequence joins TRBV19 and TRBJ1-1; weak D call: TRBD1 (6 bases). From germline, CDR1 is LNHDA and CDR2 SQIVND (reference sequence). V gave up 2 bases and J gave up 3 bases, with 7 bases separating them. This CDR3 contains 13 residues. CDR3 nucleotides: TGTGCCAGTAGTATATGGGGGCACACTGAAGCTTTCTTT. Its translation is CASSIWGHTEAFF.

J is TRBJ2-1 and V is TRBV7-9, with 11 nucleotides matching TRBD2. The ends lost 6 bases at V and 6 bases at J; junction bases unmatched: 7. The germline V gene encodes CDR1 SEHNR and CDR2 FQNEAQ (reference sequence). The CDR3 contains 15 residues. The CDR3 DNA reads as TGTGCCAGCAGACCTACTAGCGGGAGTCTCAATGAGCAGTTCTTC. This sequence encodes CASRPTSGSLNEQFF.

The chain recombines TRBV7-3 with TRBJ2-1; perhaps TRBD2 as D (7 bases). The V gene lost 1 base and the J gene lost 0 bases, with 10 bases spanning the gap. Germline-derived CDR1 and CDR2 are SGHTA and FQGTGA. There are 16 residues in the CDR3. CDR3 region: CASSLSAGASYNEQFF. The CDR3 coding sequence is TGTGCCAGCAGCTTAAGTGCGGGGGCCTCCTACAATGAGCAGTTCTTC.

For this clone: Other DNA sequences in the sample encode the same CDR3. The chain couples TRBV9 to TRBJ2-1; 9 nucleotides align to TRBD2. The CDR3 consists of 15 residues. V was clipped by 5 bases and J by 7 bases; unmatched bases: 10. Germline CDR1 SGDLS, CDR2 YYNGEE. The CDR3 nucleotides are TGTGCCAGCAGTTCCCTTCTAGCGGGGCATAATGAGCAGTTCTTC. Protein sequence: CASSSLLAGHNEQFF.

The rearrangement joins TRBV28 to TRBJ1-5; TRBD1 matches 9 bases. This CDR3 has 15 residues. Losses at the gene ends were 3 bases for V and 4 bases for J; bases not matched to a gene: 4. CDR1 and CDR2 (germline): MDHEN, SYDVKM. CDR3 region: CASSLTGGGNQPQHF. The CDR3 DNA reads TGTGCCAGCAGTTTGACAGGGGGAGGTAATCAGCCCCAGCATTTT.

This chain links TRBV28 with TRBJ2-7; weak D call: TRBD2 (5 bases). The V and J ends lost 1 base and 0 bases respectively, with 13 bases between them. The CDR3 covers 16 residues. From germline, CDR1 is MDHEN and CDR2 SYDVKM. Here the CDR3 DNA reads TGTGCCAGCAGTTTATCTGAGGGCTCCCTCTCCTACGAGCAGTACTTC. As protein: CASSLSEGSLSYEQYF.

The chain has TRBV5-3 and TRBJ2-7; 13 nucleotides align to TRBD2. TRBV5-3 is placed among ORFs of uncertain function. The length of the CDR3 is 14 residues. The ends lost 9 bases at V and 3 bases at J; junction bases unmatched: 6. CDR3: CANPTSGRSYEQYF. In DNA, the CDR3 is TGTGCCAACCCGACTAGCGGGAGGAGCTACGAGCAGTACTTC.

This clone occurred once. The genes are TRBV4-1 and TRBJ2-1; 8 bases are a match to TRBD2. The CDR3 consists of 15 residues. The junction had 3 bases not matched to a gene; V was cut back by 0 bases and J by 5 bases. Germline V gene sequence: CDR1 MGHRA, CDR2 YSYEKL. In DNA form, the CDR3 reads TGCGCCAGCAGCCAAGAAAGCGGGAGCGACAATGAGCAGTTCTTC. Its translation is CASSQESGSDNEQFF.

The rearrangement joins TRBV28 to TRBJ1-3; weak D call: TRBD1 (5 bases). Trimming cost V 7 bases and J 0 bases, with 13 bases left between them. The CDR3 extends over 15 amino acids. CDR1 is MDHEN and CDR2 is SYDVKM in the germline V gene. The CDR3 bases are TGTGCCAGCACCCCCCGACAGCTCTCTGGAAACACCATATATTTT. Its translation is CASTPRQLSGNTIYF.

This chain links TRBV10-3 with TRBJ2-2; 10 nucleotides line up with TRBD2. The CDR3 is 12 amino acids. The J segment lost 6 bases and the V segment lost 11 bases, leaving 3 bases of the junction unmatched. The germline gives CDR1 ENHRY, CDR2 SYGVKD. CDR3 in amino acids: CASSGSAGELFF. CDR3 coding DNA: TGTGCCTCTAGCGGGAGCGCCGGGGAGCTGTTTTTT.